Below, 32 T cell receptor beta chains from the same sample are listed, as sequenced in a study of CD8 T cells in ankylosing spondylitis. From the 5' RACE reads, TCRdb called clonotypes with MiXCR, one entry per CDR3 protein. This sample has under 250,000 distinct CDR3 sequences, with roughly a third found just once. The sequenced sample was blood, either unsorted or a sorted T cell fraction (not recorded which). These receptors were collected from a male donor with ankylosing spondylitis or in good health (not recorded which).

This clonotype was counted only a few times. The CDR3 DNA reads as TGCAGTGCTAGGAGTGGGACAGGGGGCGCGGGCACTGAAGCTTTCTTT. It yields the protein CSARSGTGGAGTEAFF. The V gene is TRBV20-1, the J gene TRBJ1-1; the match to TRBD1 covers 12 bases. Germline V gives CDR1 DFQATT, CDR2 SNEGSKA (reference sequence). The CDR3 contains 16 residues. The V gene end was trimmed by 3 bases and the J gene end by 4 bases; junction bases not matched to a gene: 9.

V is TRBV6-2 or TRBV6-3 and J is TRBJ2-7, with D perhaps TRBD1 (5 bases). The CDR3 has 17 residues. CDR1 is MNHEY, CDR2 SVGEGT, per germline. V lost 5 bases to trimming and J lost 2 bases, with 22 bases between them. CDR3 in amino acids: CASSNSQSRTFTYEQYF. The CDR3 region has the DNA TGTGCCAGCAGTAACAGCCAGTCCCGGACATTTACCTACGAGCAGTACTTC.

The chain combines TRBV12-3 or TRBV12-4 with TRBJ2-6; D unresolved. The ends were cut back, 3 bases at V and 0 bases at J, with 12 bases in the middle. The CDR3 sequence is 17 residues long. CDR3 loop: CASSFRPLGSGANVLTF. The CDR3 region has the DNA TGTGCCAGCAGTTTTCGACCTCTTGGCTCTGGGGCCAACGTCCTGACTTTC.

This clonotype has a handful of counts. The chain combines TRBV6-1 with TRBJ1-1, with a tentative D call TRBD1 (6 bases). Germline values: CDR1 MNHNS, CDR2 SASEGT. V was pared by 6 bases and J by 1 base, with 12 bases between. This CDR3 region has 14 residues. The CDR3 DNA follows: TGTGCCAGCAGACCAGGACAGCAGAACACTGAAGCTTTCTTT. This codes for CASRPGQQNTEAFF.

This clonotype occurred a few times. The gene calls are TRBV29-1 and TRBJ2-1, with D possibly being TRBD1 (6 bases). V lost 1 base, J lost 4 bases, and 11 bases lay in between. CDR1 is SQVTM, CDR2 ANQGSEA, per germline. This CDR3 is 14 amino acids long. The CDR3 is CSVEVPGQYNEQFF. In DNA form, the CDR3 reads TGCAGCGTTGAAGTACCGGGACAATACAATGAGCAGTTCTTC.

The chain has TRBV5-1 and TRBJ2-2; 7 nucleotides match TRBD1. The CDR3 has 15 amino acids. Trimming removed 4 bases from V and 2 bases from J; junction bases left unmatched: 5. Germline V gene sequence: CDR1 SGHRS, CDR2 YFSETQ. The CDR3 DNA reads as TGCGCCAGCAGCCCCAACAGGGGAAACACCGGGGAGCTGTTTTTT. Residues: CASSPNRGNTGELFF. Supplemented by reference TRBV5-1 and TRBJ2-2, the full variable domain reads KAGVTQTPRYLIKTRGQQVTLSCSPISGHRSVSWYQQTPGQGLQFLFEYFSETQRNKGNFPGRFSGRQFSNSRSEMNVSTLELGDSALYLCASSPNRGNTGELFFGEGSRLTVL.

This chain links TRBV18 with TRBJ1-5; 8 bases align to TRBD1. This CDR3 is 14 amino acids long. CDR1 is KGHSH, CDR2 LQKENI, per germline. The V gene end was trimmed by 5 bases and the J gene end by 4 bases; junction bases not matched to a gene: 4. CDR3 in DNA: TGTGCCAGCTCATTGGGACAGGCTAATCAGCCCCAGCATTTT. It is translated as CASSLGQANQPQHF.

This chain joins TRBV11-2 and TRBJ2-5; TRBD2 aligns across 9 bases. The germline V gene has CDR1 SGHAT and CDR2 FQNNGV. The CDR3 runs to 19 residues. V lost 1 base to trimming and J lost 3 bases; unmatched junction nucleotides: 15. CDR3 residues: CASSLGRARELAGEETQYF. DNA for the CDR3: TGTGCCAGCAGCTTAGGGAGGGCACGGGAATTAGCGGGGGAAGAGACCCAGTACTTC.

The chain links TRBV7-9 to TRBJ2-6; D not certain. Trimming left V 5 bases short and J 2 bases short, with 7 bases between. The CDR3 contains 14 residues. Germline V gene data show CDR1 as SEHNR and CDR2 as FQNEAQ (reference sequence). This chain's CDR3 is CASSRLAGANVLTF. The CDR3 coding sequence is TGTGCCAGCAGCCGGTTGGCTGGGGCCAACGTCCTGACTTTC.

CDR3: CSASSSGGPPSTDTQYF. The DNA for the CDR3 is TGCAGTGCTAGTTCCAGCGGGGGTCCCCCGAGCACAGATACGCAGTATTTT. The rearrangement uses TRBV20-1 and TRBJ2-3; 8 nucleotides line up with TRBD2. The germline V gene has CDR1 DFQATT and CDR2 SNEGSKA (reference sequence). V lost 3 bases to trimming and J lost 0 bases; unmatched junction nucleotides: 11. This CDR3 has 17 residues.

This clonotype was recorded at least ten times. V is TRBV20-1 and J is TRBJ1-2, with 8 bases fitting TRBD1. After removal of 1 base from V and 7 bases from J, the junction contained 5 bases not matched to a gene. The CDR3 has 13 residues. Germline CDR1 DFQATT, CDR2 SNEGSKA (reference sequence). CDR3 sequence reads: CSARGGQGPGYTF. In DNA form, the CDR3 reads TGCAGTGCTAGAGGAGGACAGGGTCCTGGCTACACCTTC.

This clonotype has just a few counts. V is TRBV12-3 or TRBV12-4 and J is TRBJ2-1; D call uncertain. The CDR3 extends over 12 amino acids. V gave up 3 bases and J gave up 6 bases, with 6 bases separating them. CDR3 coding DNA: TGTGCCAGCAGTTTCGGCCGCAATGAGCAGTTCTTC. This translates into CASSFGRNEQFF.

V usage is TRBV20-1 and J usage is TRBJ1-5, with D tentatively TRBD1 (6 bases). Germline V gives CDR1 DFQATT, CDR2 SNEGSKA (reference sequence). The CDR3 consists of 16 residues. The V end was cut by 0 bases, the J end by 5 bases, with 17 bases between. CDR3 residues: CSARDLTRGGDQPQHF. CDR3 nucleotides: TGCAGTGCTAGAGACTTAACACGGGGGGGCGATCAGCCCCAGCATTTT.

The chain couples TRBV10-3 to TRBJ1-2; no definite D call. V dropped 3 bases and J dropped 6 bases, with 8 bases sitting between them. The CDR3 has 12 residues. Germline V gene data show CDR1 as ENHRY and CDR2 as SYGVKD. The CDR3 region is CAISDPPHGYTF. The CDR3 DNA reads TGTGCCATCAGTGACCCTCCTCATGGCTACACCTTC.

The chain couples TRBV20-1 to TRBJ2-3, with TRBD2 matching 7 bases. The CDR3 has 13 residues. Per germline, CDR1 DFQATT and CDR2 SNEGSKA (reference sequence). The V and J ends lost 6 bases and 6 bases, in that order; junction bases with no gene match: 9. The CDR3 spells CSAGGTDIDTQYF. CDR3 bases: TGCAGTGCCGGGGGGACTGACATCGATACGCAGTATTTT.

This chain connects TRBV6-4 to TRBJ2-3; 8 bases match TRBD1. Germline V gene sequence: CDR1 MRHNA, CDR2 SNTAGT. This CDR3 contains 17 residues. Trimming took 9 bases from V and 4 from J; bases not matched to a gene: 18. The CDR3 reads CASQDRVDVCVADTQYF. For the CDR3, the DNA is TGTGCCAGTCAGGACAGGGTGGACGTGTGTGTGGCAGATACGCAGTATTTT.

The CDR3 sequence is CASSPGGYTF. The CDR3 nucleotides are TGTGCCAGCAGCCCTGGGGGCTACACCTTC. This chain uses TRBV7-9 with TRBJ1-2, with D unclear. V lost 5 bases and J 8 bases, leaving 6 bases between the germline ends. Germline values: CDR1 SEHNR, CDR2 FQNEAQ (reference sequence). The CDR3 covers 10 residues.

In DNA form, the CDR3 reads TGTGCCAGCAGTTTAAACCAACAGGTTTACGAGCAGTACTTC. Translated, it gives CASSLNQQVYEQYF. The J gene is TRBJ2-7, the V gene TRBV27, with D perhaps matching TRBD1 (5 bases). The CDR3 loop spans 14 amino acids. V was trimmed by 2 bases and J by 4 bases, leaving 12 bases between them. CDR1 is MNHEY and CDR2 is SMNVEV in the germline V gene (reference sequence).

This clonotype has just a few counts. The chain couples TRBV7-6 to TRBJ2-1; possibly TRBD1 for D (6 bases). V lost 2 bases to trimming and J lost 8 bases, with 13 bases between them. CDR1 is SGHVS, CDR2 FNYEAQ, per germline. This CDR3 contains 14 residues. This CDR3 is CASSLQIQGDEQFF. The CDR3 nucleotides read TGTGCCAGCAGCTTACAAATACAGGGTGATGAGCAGTTCTTC.

The CDR3 loop reads CASSLGTDHSTDTQYF. CDR3 nucleotides: TGTGCCAGCAGCTTAGGGACCGATCATAGCACAGATACGCAGTATTTT. The chain couples TRBV5-5 to TRBJ2-3; D may match TRBD1 or TRBD2 (5 bases each). Trimming shortened V by 2 bases and J by 0 bases, and 13 bases separated the two germline ends. There are 16 residues in the CDR3. Germline CDR1 is SGHKS and CDR2 is YYEKEE (reference sequence).

The rearrangement uses TRBV12-3 or TRBV12-4 and TRBJ1-1; 10 bases match TRBD1. Trimming cost V 6 bases and J 0 bases; bases outside gene matches: 4. CDR3 size: 15 residues. CDR3 residues: CASRRQGAMNTEAFF. CDR3 DNA sequence: TGTGCCAGCAGACGACAGGGGGCGATGAACACTGAAGCTTTCTTT.

The chain employs TRBV5-1 and TRBJ1-6; D not certain. The CDR3 runs 16 residues. Germline values: CDR1 SGHRS, CDR2 YFSETQ. Trimming stripped 1 base from V and 6 bases from J, with 14 bases between. In DNA form, the CDR3 reads TGCGCCAGCAGCTTGACAACGTCGGCCTTTAATTCACCCCTCCACTTT. This translates into CASSLTTSAFNSPLHF.

V is TRBV20-1 and J is TRBJ1-2, with a tentative D call TRBD1 (5 bases). V dropped 4 bases and J dropped 2 bases, with 20 bases sitting between them. This CDR3 is built from 16 residues. The germline V gene has CDR1 DFQATT and CDR2 SNEGSKA (reference sequence). CDR3 loop: CSATRGEGVRNYGYTF. CDR3 DNA sequence: TGCAGTGCTACTCGAGGGGAGGGAGTCCGCAACTATGGCTACACCTTC.

This clonotype has only a few counts. The rearrangement uses TRBV20-1 and TRBJ1-2; TRBD1 aligns across 8 bases. This CDR3 region has 13 residues. The V gene's germline CDR1 is DFQATT and CDR2 SNEGSKA (reference sequence). Germline trimming cut 5 bases from V and 5 bases from J; bases unmatched to any gene: 7. CDR3 amino acids: CSAAGQDDYGYTF. In DNA, the CDR3 is TGCAGTGCTGCGGGACAGGATGATTATGGCTACACCTTC.

This clonotype has a handful of counts. The gene calls are TRBV12-3 or TRBV12-4 and TRBJ2-1, with 13 bases fitting TRBD2. The ends lost 6 bases at V and 8 bases at J; junction bases unmatched: 10. The CDR3 has 16 residues. CDR3 sequence (DNA): TGTGCCAGCAGCCCAAGGACTAGCGGGGGAAGACATGAGCAGTTCTTC. This gives the protein CASSPRTSGGRHEQFF.

V and J are TRBV3-1 and TRBJ2-5; no reliable D call. V was shortened by 1 base and J by 5 bases, with 8 bases between the two germline ends. There are 13 residues in the CDR3. The germline V gene has CDR1 LGHDT and CDR2 YNNKEL (reference sequence). CDR3 DNA sequence: TGTGCCAGCAGCCAAGCCCTGCTGGAGACCCAGTACTTC. It specifies CASSQALLETQYF.

The rearrangement joins TRBV12-3 or TRBV12-4 to TRBJ1-5; 7 nucleotides agree with TRBD1. The CDR3 sequence is 14 residues long. J was trimmed by 12 bases and V by 5 bases; bases with no gene match: 13. The CDR3 spells CASSRRQGGFGQHF. The DNA for the CDR3 is TGTGCCAGCAGTCGTCGACAGGGCGGGTTTGGCCAGCATTTT.

The chain joins TRBV4-1 to TRBJ1-4, with D tentatively TRBD1 (5 bases). V dropped 4 bases and J dropped 7 bases, with 13 bases sitting between them. Germline assignment: CDR1 MGHRA and CDR2 YSYEKL. The length of the CDR3 is 14 residues. The DNA for the CDR3 is TGCGCCAGCAGCCCCCGGGACTTTGGTGAAAAACTGTTTTTT. As protein: CASSPRDFGEKLFF.

The CDR3 bases are TGTGCCAGCAGTTCAGGTGCGATGAACACTGAAGCTTTCTTT. Translation gives CASSSGAMNTEAFF. The rearrangement uses TRBV28 and TRBJ1-1; D is undetermined. The V gene's germline CDR1 is MDHEN and CDR2 SYDVKM. Trimming pared 4 bases from V and 0 bases from J, leaving 9 bases between. This CDR3 comprises 14 residues. The full variable domain, in which reference TRBV28 and TRBJ1-1 provide the parts outside the CDR3, is DVKVTQSSRYLVKRTGEKVFLECVQDMDHENMFWYRQDPGLGLRLIYFSYDVKMKEKGDIPEGYSVSREKKERFSLILESASTNQTSMYLCASSSGAMNTEAFFGQGTRLTVV.

In this sample, this clonotype turned up a few times. The chain joins TRBV7-2 to TRBJ1-4, with D possibly TRBD1 on 5 matching bases. Germline CDR1 reads SGHTA; CDR2 reads FQGNSA. This CDR3 has 15 residues. With 0 bases removed from V and 8 bases from J, the gap between germline ends came to 13 bases. CDR3 DNA sequence: TGTGCCAGCAGCTTAGCCCCAGGGAGGGACGAAAAACTGTTTTTT. Its translation: CASSLAPGRDEKLFF.

This clonotype was seen ten or more times. The V gene is TRBV12-3 or TRBV12-4, the J gene TRBJ2-1; 12 bases fit TRBD2. The CDR3 covers 15 residues. V shed 4 bases, J shed 2 bases, and the junction held 0 bases outside the gene matches. The CDR3 DNA sequence: TGTGCCAGCAGTTCTAGCGGGGGGGCCTACAATGAGCAGTTCTTC. It specifies CASSSSGGAYNEQFF.

This clonotype was seen a handful of times. The gene calls are TRBV10-3 and TRBJ2-1, with D tentatively TRBD1 (5 bases). Per the germline V gene, CDR1 is ENHRY and CDR2 is SYGVKD. The V and J ends lost 5 bases and 3 bases respectively, with 14 bases between them. The CDR3 runs to 15 residues. CDR3: CAISRLEGVYNEQFF. The CDR3 DNA reads as TGTGCCATCAGTAGACTGGAAGGGGTCTACAATGAGCAGTTCTTC.